This is a list of T cell receptor beta chains from one sample in a study of human T cells and chemical hapten exposure. TCRdb reanalysed the RACE reads using MiXCR and keeps one entry per CDR3 protein. The data contain some 65,000 distinct CDR3 sequences, about 5.7% of them singletons. Sequenced: whole blood. The receptors here all came from a female donor in good health. Some clones in this sample may be carry-over from other donors' samples. Each CDR3 is given with its conserved first and last residue. The D gene is left open where the match is weak. The size field is filled for only some rows; it gives once, few, many or a size class.

CDR3 DNA | CDR3 protein | J gene | clone size | V gene | D gene
TGTGCCAGCAGTCGGTACAGGGTGGACTCCTACGAGCAGTACTTC | CASSRYRVDSYEQYF | TRBJ2-7 | . | TRBV12-3/TRBV12-4 | .
TGCAGCGTTTCCCAAACCGGGGAGACCCAGTACTTC | CSVSQTGETQYF | TRBJ2-5 | many | TRBV29-1 | .
TGTGCCAGCAGTTTTGGGGGAAATGAGCAGTTCTTC | CASSFGGNEQFF | TRBJ2-1 | many | TRBV12-3/TRBV12-4 | .
TGCAGTGCTAGAGAATTCACGGCCACCACCGGGGAGCTGTTTTTT | CSAREFTATTGELFF | TRBJ2-2 | many | TRBV20-1 | .
TGTGCCAGCAGTTTGGCCAGCCTTGGAGGCTACACCTTC | CASSLASLGGYTF | TRBJ1-2 | many | TRBV28 | .
TGTGCCAGCTCACCACAACAGGGTGATAATTCACCCCTCCACTTT | CASSPQQGDNSPLHF | TRBJ1-6 | many | TRBV18 | .
TGTGCCAGCAGCCCATACTTTTTGAACACCGGGGAGCTGTTTTTT | CASSPYFLNTGELFF | TRBJ2-2 | . | TRBV12-3/TRBV12-4 | .
TGTGCCAGCGGTGGACAGGGCTCCTACGAGCAGTACTTC | CASGGQGSYEQYF | TRBJ2-7 | few | TRBV28 | TRBD1
TGTGCCAGCAGCGTTACTCCGAGCTCCTATAATTCACCCCTCCACTTT | CASSVTPSSYNSPLHF | TRBJ1-6 | few | TRBV9 | .
TGTGCCTGGAGTGTAATGACTAGCGGCGGCACAGATACGCAGTATTTT | CAWSVMTSGGTDTQYF | TRBJ2-3 | many | TRBV30 | TRBD2
TGTGCCAGCAGTTTGAAGACAGGGGGCGGCCTCGACTATGGCTACACCTTC | CASSLKTGGGLDYGYTF | TRBJ1-2 | . | TRBV28 | TRBD1
TGCGCCAGCAGCCAAGATAGGGCGGGACGCACAGATACGCAGTATTTT | CASSQDRAGRTDTQYF | TRBJ2-3 | many | TRBV4-3 | .
TGTGCCAGCAGCCGCATCAGGGATGTCTATGGCTACACCTTC | CASSRIRDVYGYTF | TRBJ1-2 | . | TRBV5-4 | .
TGTGCCAGTACGGGACAGGTCTCCCCTGGGGCCAACGTCCTGACTTTC | CASTGQVSPGANVLTF | TRBJ2-6 | few | TRBV19 | TRBD1
TGCAGTGCTAGAGATCTTCGCAGGGATACTTCCCAGCCCCAGCATTTT | CSARDLRRDTSQPQHF | TRBJ1-5 | many | TRBV20-1 | .
TGCAGTGCTAGAGATGCCAGCGGGAGAGCTGGCACAGATACGCAGTATTTT | CSARDASGRAGTDTQYF | TRBJ2-3 | many | TRBV20-1 | TRBD2
TGTGCCAGCAGCTTAGGACCCCTCCGAAACATTCAGTACTTC | CASSLGPLRNIQYF | TRBJ2-4 | many | TRBV7-9 | .
TGTGCCAGCAGCCAAGATTGGATGTCTTCATATCTAACTGAAGCTTTCTTT | CASSQDWMSSYLTEAFF | TRBJ1-1 | many | TRBV14 | .
TGTGCCAGCAGCCCTCACTTGCGGGAGGTAGCAGATACGCAGTATTTT | CASSPHLREVADTQYF | TRBJ2-3 | few | TRBV7-9 | TRBD2
TGCAGCGTTCGACAGGGGGGAGGAAATGAGCAGTTCTTC | CSVRQGGGNEQFF | TRBJ2-1 | few | TRBV29-1 | TRBD1